These T cell receptor beta chains were read from a single sample in a study of Ad26.COV2.S vaccination and SARS-CoV-2 variants. Repertoires were generated with immunoSEQ multiplex PCR, while TCRdb's copy carries only in-frame clones and drops some. The profile shows about 480,000 clones, around nine tenths of them singletons. This specimen was peripheral blood, taken in a trial of Ad26.COV2.S vaccine versus placebo. These receptors came from a person aged 18-65 years who received the Ad26.COV2.S COVID-19 vaccine or a placebo. The CDR3 runs from the conserved cysteine through the conserved F or W. The D gene is left open where the match is weak. Clone size, where shown, is once, few, many, or a class for clones that have expanded.

TRBJ2-1,TRBV7-2,-,TRBD2,TGTGCCAGCAGCCAACCCGGGACTAGCGGGAGAGTGGCTTGGGATGAGCAGTTCTTC,CASSQPGTSGRVAWDEQFF
TRBJ2-5,TRBV19,-,-,TGTGCCAGTAGTATAGATTGGGCCGGGGCCCAGTACTTC,CASSIDWAGAQYF
TRBJ1-5,TRBV2,once,-,TGTGCCAGCAGTGAAGATTCCGCAGCTTTCAATCAGCCCCAGCATTTT,CASSEDSAAFNQPQHF
TRBJ2-3,TRBV28,-,TRBD1,TGTGCCAGCTCTTCCGGGGACAGGGGTAAGGATACGCAGTATTTT,CASSSGDRGKDTQYF
TRBJ1-1,TRBV11-1,-,-,TGTGCCACCAAGATGATTGGGAACACTGAAGCTTTCTTT,CATKMIGNTEAFF
TRBJ1-4,TRBV24-1,-,TRBD1,TGTGCCACCAGTGACCCAGGTCAGGGGGTGGACGAAAAACTGTTTTTT,CATSDPGQGVDEKLFF
TRBJ1-1,TRBV29-1,-,-,TGCAGCGCCTCGACAGTCGAAGCTTTCTTT,CSASTVEAFF
TRBJ1-2,TRBV28,few,TRBD1,TGTGCCAGCAGTTTGGGACAGGGGAGGCACTATGGCTACACCTTC,CASSLGQGRHYGYTF
TRBJ2-7,TRBV30,-,-,TGTGCCTGGAGCCGTTCCTACGAGCAGTACTTC,CAWSRSYEQYF
TRBJ1-1,TRBV7-2,-,TRBD1,TGTGCCAGCAGCCCGAGGGACAGGGTGGGTGCTTTCTTT,CASSPRDRVGAFF
TRBJ1-1,TRBV5-1,-,-,TGCGCCAGCAGCTCGACTACTTGGGGGGCTGGGGGCACTGAAGCTTTCTTT,CASSSTTWGAGGTEAFF
TRBJ2-7,TRBV3-1/TRBV3-2,-,-,TGTGCCAGCAGCCAAGACCGGCTCCACTACGAGCAGTACTTC,CASSQDRLHYEQYF
TRBJ2-6,TRBV10-3,-,TRBD1,TGTGCCATCAGGGAGCCAGGGGGTAATTCTGGGGCCAACGTCCTGACTTTC,CAIREPGGNSGANVLTF
TRBJ1-6,TRBV7-2,-,-,TGTGGCACGGGCGGGGTGAACTCACCCCTCCACTTT,CGTGGVNSPLHF
TRBJ2-1,TRBV5-1,once,TRBD1,TGCGCCAGCAGCTTGGTATCGGCAGGGGGTCGCGATGAGCAGTTCTTC,CASSLVSAGGRDEQFF
TRBJ2-1,TRBV5-1,-,-,TGCGCCAGCAGCTTGGCCGGGTCCTACAATGAGCAGTTCTTC,CASSLAGSYNEQFF
TRBJ1-6,TRBV3-1/TRBV3-2,once,-,TGTGCCAGCAGCCGAAATAATTCACCCCTCCACTTT,CASSRNNSPLHF
TRBJ2-3,TRBV6-5,-,-,TGTGCCAGCAGGGAGAGCGGACTGGGCACAGATACGCAGTATTTT,CASRESGLGTDTQYF
TRBJ2-2,TRBV29-1,-,-,TGCAGCGCCCAGATAGGAGGGTCTAAGCCCGGGGAGCTGTTTTTT,CSAQIGGSKPGELFF
TRBJ2-7,TRBV27,-,TRBD1,TGTGCCAGCAGTTTACAAGGGACAGGTCCCTACGAGCAGTACTTC,CASSLQGTGPYEQYF
TRBJ2-1,TRBV23-1,-,-,TGCGCCAGCAGTCAATCCATTCGAGCGGCATCTTCCTACAATGAGCAGTTCTTC,CASSQSIRAASSYNEQFF
TRBJ2-1,TRBV12-5,-,-,TGTGCTAGTGGCAGAGAAACTCTAGCGCTCAGTGAGCAGTTCTTC,CASGRETLALSEQFF
TRBJ2-7,TRBV7-9,-,-,TGTGCCAGCAGCTTGACAGTGTCCTCCTACGAGCAGTACTTC,CASSLTVSSYEQYF
TRBJ2-5,TRBV7-2,-,-,TGTGCCAGCAGCTCCACCCGCAACTCGGCCCAGTACTTC,CASSSTRNSAQYF
TRBJ1-3,TRBV27,-,TRBD1,TGTGCCAGCAGGTTGACAGGGGCTGGAAACACCATATATTTT,CASRLTGAGNTIYF